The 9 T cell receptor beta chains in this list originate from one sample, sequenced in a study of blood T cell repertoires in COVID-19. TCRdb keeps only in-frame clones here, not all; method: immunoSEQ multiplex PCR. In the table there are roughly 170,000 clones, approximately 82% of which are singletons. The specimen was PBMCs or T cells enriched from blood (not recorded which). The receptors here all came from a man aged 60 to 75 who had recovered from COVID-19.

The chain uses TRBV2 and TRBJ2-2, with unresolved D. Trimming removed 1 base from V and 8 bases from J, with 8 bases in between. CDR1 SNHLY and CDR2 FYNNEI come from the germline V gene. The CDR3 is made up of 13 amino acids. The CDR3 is CASSEGLRGELFF. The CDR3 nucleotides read TGTGCCAGCAGTGAAGGATTGCGGGGGGAGCTGTTTTTT.

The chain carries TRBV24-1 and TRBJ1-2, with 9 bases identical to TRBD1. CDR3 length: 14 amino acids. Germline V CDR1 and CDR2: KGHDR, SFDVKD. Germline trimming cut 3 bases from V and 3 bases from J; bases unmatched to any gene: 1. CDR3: CATSDGTGYYGYTF. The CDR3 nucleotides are TGTGCCACCAGTGATGGGACAGGGTACTATGGCTACACCTTC.

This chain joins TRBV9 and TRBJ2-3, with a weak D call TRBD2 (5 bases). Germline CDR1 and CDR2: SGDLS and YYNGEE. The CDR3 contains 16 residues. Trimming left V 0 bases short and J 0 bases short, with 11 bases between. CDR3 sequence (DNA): TGTGCCAGCAGCGTAGAGGAGCGGATTAGCACAGATACGCAGTATTTT. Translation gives CASSVEERISTDTQYF.

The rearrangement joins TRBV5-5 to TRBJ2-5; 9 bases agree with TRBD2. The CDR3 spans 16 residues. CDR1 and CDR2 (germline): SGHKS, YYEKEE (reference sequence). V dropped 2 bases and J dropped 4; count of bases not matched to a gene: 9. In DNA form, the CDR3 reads TGTGCCAGCAGCTTAGGGGGCGGGGGGGTAGGAGAGACCCAGTACTTC. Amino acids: CASSLGGGGVGETQYF.

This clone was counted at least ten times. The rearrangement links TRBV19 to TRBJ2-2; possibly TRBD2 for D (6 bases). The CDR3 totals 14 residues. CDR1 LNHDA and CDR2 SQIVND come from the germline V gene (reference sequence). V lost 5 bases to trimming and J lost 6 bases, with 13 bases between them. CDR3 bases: TGTGCCAGTAGTGGCGGCAGGGAGGCCGGGGAGCTGTTTTTT. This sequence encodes CASSGGREAGELFF.

DNA for the CDR3: TGTGCCAGCAGTCAAACCAGGGGGCCTTACGAGCAGTACTTC. Its translation is CASSQTRGPYEQYF. The chain combines TRBV3-1 (or the pseudogene TRBV3-2) with TRBJ2-7, with 8 bases fitting TRBD1. J gave up 4 bases and V 6 bases, and 8 bases lay outside the gene matches. CDR3 size: 14 residues. Germline loops: CDR1 LGHDT, CDR2 YNNKEL (reference sequence).

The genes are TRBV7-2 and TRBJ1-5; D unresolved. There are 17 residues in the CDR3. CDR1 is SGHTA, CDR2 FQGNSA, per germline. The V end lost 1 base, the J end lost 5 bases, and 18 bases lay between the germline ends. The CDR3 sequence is CASSLETLGRRDQPQHF. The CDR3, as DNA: TGTGCCAGCAGCTTAGAGACTTTGGGTAGGCGGGATCAGCCCCAGCATTTT.

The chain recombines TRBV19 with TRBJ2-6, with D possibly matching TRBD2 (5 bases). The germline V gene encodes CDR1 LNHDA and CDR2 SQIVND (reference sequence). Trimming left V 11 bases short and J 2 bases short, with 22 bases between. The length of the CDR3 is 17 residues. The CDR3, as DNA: TGTGCCTCTTCATCCCCGGGGTTGAGGGCTGGGGCCAACGTCCTGACTTTC. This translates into CASSSPGLRAGANVLTF.

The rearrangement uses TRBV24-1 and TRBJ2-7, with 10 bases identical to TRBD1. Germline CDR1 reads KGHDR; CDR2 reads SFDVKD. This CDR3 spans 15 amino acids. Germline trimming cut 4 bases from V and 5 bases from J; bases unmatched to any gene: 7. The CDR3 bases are TGTGCCACCAGTGACCCCGGGACAGGGGCCCACGAGCAGTACTTC. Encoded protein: CATSDPGTGAHEQYF.